The clone carrying this TCR beta chain was recorded only once. Its target is not known. This sample stems from a study of Tregs in tolerant kidney transplant recipients. Germline V gene sequence: CDR1 LNHDA, CDR2 SQIVND (reference sequence). The CDR3 totals 11 residues. The V gene end was trimmed by 4 bases and the J gene end by 15 bases; junction bases not matched to a gene: 5. Unstimulated regulatory T cells (CD4+CD25+CD127-), CD4+CD25- non-regulatory cells, CD4 and CD8 cells were FACS-sorted from thawed PBMCs. Only in-frame clones appear in the TCRdb table, and some are missing; sequencing was by immunoSEQ multiplex PCR. The sample has around 75,000 clones, about 89% seen once. Overall study results and limits: Donor-specific Treg expansion exceeded global Treg expansion in tolerant patients, suggesting antigen drive. The most relevant donor-specific Treg TCRbeta repertoire apparently came from expansion with activated donor B cells. Findings come from small patient numbers and require larger validation.

Material: CD4+ T cells from blood, obtained before the transplant. The gene calls are TRBV19 and TRBJ2-1; 8 nucleotides match TRBD1. The sequence was collected from a human donor who received a combined kidney and bone marrow transplant. The CDR3 coding sequence is TGTGCCAGTAGTAAGACAGGGGCAAGGTTCTTC. Protein: CASSKTGARFF.